This T cell receptor beta chain comes out of a study of siplizumab effects on memory and regulatory T cells (dated by TCRdb to the late 2010s). Study-level background: The study looked at the effect of siplizumab, an anti-CD2 antibody, on alloreactive T-cell subsets in allogeneic mixed lymphocyte reactions made from human PBMCs.

Sorted unstimulated T cells and proliferating T cells recovered from mixed lymphocyte reactions underwent TCRbeta CDR3 sequencing. Fresh whole blood from fewer than twelve HLA-typed healthy donors was used to isolate PBMCs. To map where alloreactive clones came from, unstimulated CD4+ regulatory T cells were FACS-sorted. The junction shows trimming of 3 bases on V and 0 bases on J, and the gene matches do not reach 15 bases of it. The CDR3 runs 19 residues from the cysteine to the phenylalanine. Of all the DNA, just the CDR3 is kept, 57 bases in frame from base 1. CDR1 and CDR2 (KGHSH, LQKENI) derive from the germline V gene. Libraries were prepared through the immunoSEQ multiplex PCR assay. Roughly 10^5 TCR templates per sample were assayed on the deep sequencing platform. Genomic DNA extracted from sorted T cells was the material used for TCRbeta CDR3 sequencing. Turning to the authors' computational methods: The R programming language was used for clonal analysis of TCRbeta CDR3 data. Unstimulated samples were compared with post-reaction CFSE-low samples to define alloreactive CD4+ and CD8+ clones. By matching sequences to the repertoires of sorted unstimulated Treg and non-Treg cells, each alloreactive CD4+ clone was assigned a regulatory or non-regulatory origin. What TCRdb holds here is the immuneACCESS table cut down to in-frame rearrangements. Part of the clones is not present; checked against another copy, under half of the missing clones reflect an unresolved V gene, and the others are unexplained. From that table come the V and J calls and clone size; the DNA was used to work out D and trimming. The table for this sample lists roughly 120,000 clones; around 92% of them were counted only once. The biggest ten clones account for approximately 0.73% of the sample.

Findings and caveats that apply to the study as a whole: Unstimulated naive T cells appeared more diverse than memory T cells, and naive cells seemed to contribute substantially to the alloresponse. No functional confirmation was obtained for the suppressive function of proliferating Tregs from siplizumab cultures. In reactions with siplizumab, an average of 68.8% of mappable alloreactive CD4+ clones were Treg-derived, compared with 26.9% in control reactions. Roughly 75-96% of proliferating CD4+ or CD8+ clones could not be assigned a naive or memory phenotype. The cumulative frequency of alloreactive sequences that could be traced back to unstimulated CD4+ memory T cells was significantly reduced by siplizumab. Because sequences below about 10^-5 frequency were poorly captured, only a minor fraction of alloreactive clones could be mapped to unstimulated subsets.

Concerning this clone: Its antigen is still unknown. No base-level quality is on record; no much larger clone is a single base apart.

The receptor was derived from a human donor in good health. Sequenced input: Tregs sorted from blood. The chain is made from TRBV18 and TRBJ1-2; TRBD1 matches 8 bases in the middle. This receptor carries the CDR3 CASSPLGRGRGQANYGYTF. In nucleotides, the sequence is TGTGCCAGCTCACCCCTGGGCCGGGGCAGGGGGCAGGCTAACTATGGCTACACCTTC.